The next 26 T cell receptor beta chains were all read from a single sample in a study of T cell changes during pregnancy in multiple sclerosis. Measured with immunoSEQ multiplex PCR; TCRdb has only the in-frame clones, and not every one. The profile shows some 56,000 clones, 80% to 95% of them singletons. Sequences were derived from peripheral blood, sampled in the third trimester of pregnancy. The receptor set was obtained from a female donor in good health, enrolled as a control in a pregnancy study.

The CDR3 nucleotides are TGTGCCAGCAGTGAAGTCCTCCCTAGCTTAGGGACCCAGTACTTC. It encodes CASSEVLPSLGTQYF. The chain joins TRBV2 to TRBJ2-5, with a tentative D call TRBD2 (5 bases). The CDR3 consists of 15 residues. Trimming cost V 1 base and J 7 bases, with 16 bases left between them. CDR1 SNHLY and CDR2 FYNNEI come from the germline V gene.

This clone was counted a few times. The chain combines TRBV30 with TRBJ1-1, with D maybe TRBD1 (5 bases). The CDR3 loop spans 13 amino acids. The germline V gene has CDR1 GTSNPN and CDR2 SVGIG (reference sequence). V dropped 3 bases and J dropped 5 bases, with 13 bases sitting between them. The CDR3 loop is CAWSPGGETEAFF. DNA for the CDR3: TGTGCCTGGAGCCCTGGGGGGGAGACTGAAGCTTTCTTT.

The table lists this clone with a few counts. V usage is TRBV11-2 and J usage is TRBJ1-1; TRBD1 aligns across 9 bases. The CDR3 has 12 amino acids. From germline, CDR1 is SGHAT and CDR2 FQNNGV. V dropped 5 bases and J dropped 7; count of bases not matched to a gene: 2. The CDR3 here is CASSRGQGEAFF. CDR3 DNA: TGTGCCAGCAGCCGGGGACAGGGTGAAGCTTTCTTT.

This clone was observed a single time. The CDR3 spells CASSGGTGLLASTF. In nucleotides, the CDR3 is TGTGCCAGCAGTGGCGGGACGGGTTTATTGGCTAGCACCTTC. The rearrangement joins TRBV25-1 to TRBJ1-2, with D possibly being TRBD1 (5 bases). The V gene lost 4 bases and the J gene lost 13 bases, with 22 bases spanning the gap. The CDR3 sequence is 14 residues long. Per the germline V gene, CDR1 is MGHDK and CDR2 is SYGVNS.

V usage is TRBV30 and J usage is TRBJ1-1; no clear D gene. V was trimmed by 3 bases and J by 4 bases, leaving 6 bases between them. Germline V gene sequence: CDR1 GTSNPN, CDR2 SVGIG (reference sequence). The CDR3 is 11 residues long. The chain's CDR3 is CAWSGSTEAFF. The CDR3 bases are TGTGCCTGGAGCGGTTCCACTGAAGCTTTCTTT.

The V gene is TRBV12-5, the J gene TRBJ2-3, with 11 bases fitting TRBD2. Germline CDR1 reads LGHNT; CDR2 reads FRNRAP. The CDR3 extends over 16 amino acids. Unmatched junction bases numbered 11, after V lost 5 bases and J lost 7 bases. This CDR3 reads CASGTDSGGASNTQYF. CDR3 bases: TGTGCTAGTGGTACCGATAGCGGGGGGGCTAGTAATACGCAGTATTTT.

This chain connects TRBV15 to TRBJ1-1; 9 bases are shared with TRBD1. Germline V gene data show CDR1 as LNHNV and CDR2 as YYDKDF (reference sequence). V trimming: 3 bases; J trimming: 1 base; junction bases outside the gene matches: 3. The CDR3 is 15 residues long. CDR3 region: CATSRWDRANTEAFF. Here the CDR3 DNA reads TGTGCCACCAGCAGGTGGGACAGGGCGAACACTGAAGCTTTCTTT.

This sequence joins TRBV4-3 and TRBJ2-2, with TRBD1 as a possible D gene (6 bases). The CDR3 totals 19 residues. Germline values: CDR1 LGHNA, CDR2 YSLEER. Trimming took off 0 bases at V and 3 bases at J, with 20 bases between the two ends. As DNA, the CDR3 is TGCGCCAGCAGCCAAGAGGTGGACAGACAAACAATTTACACCGGGGAGCTGTTTTTT. This gives the protein CASSQEVDRQTIYTGELFF.

The CDR3, as DNA: TGTGCCAGCAGTGCGGACAGAAAGGGGCCCCAGCATTTT. Its protein is CASSADRKGPQHF. This sequence joins TRBV6-5 and TRBJ1-5, with D perhaps matching TRBD1 (6 bases). V gave up 5 bases and J gave up 9 bases, with 14 bases separating them. Germline V CDR1 and CDR2: MNHEY, SVGAGI. The CDR3 covers 13 residues.

The chain uses TRBV28 and TRBJ2-7; 8 bases match TRBD2. The CDR3 runs 14 residues. The trim removed 6 bases at V and 2 bases at J, leaving 6 bases unmatched. Germline loops: CDR1 MDHEN, CDR2 SYDVKM. CDR3 protein: CASSTLAATYEQYF. DNA of the CDR3: TGTGCCAGCAGCACACTAGCGGCAACCTACGAGCAGTACTTC. Complete variable domain (other parts from reference TRBV28 and TRBJ2-7): DVKVTQSSRYLVKRTGEKVFLECVQDMDHENMFWYRQDPGLGLRLIYFSYDVKMKEKGDIPEGYSVSREKKERFSLILESASTNQTSMYLCASSTLAATYEQYFGPGTRLTVT.

The rearrangement joins TRBV7-9 to TRBJ1-1; D is uncertain. The CDR3 spans 13 residues. Trimming stripped 4 bases from V and 0 bases from J, with 6 bases between. The germline CDR1 and CDR2 sequences are SEHNR and FQNEAQ (reference sequence). CDR3 loop: CASSYIMNTEAFF. For the CDR3, the DNA is TGTGCCAGCAGCTATATTATGAACACTGAAGCTTTCTTT. The entire variable domain, with the rest obtained from reference TRBV7-9 and TRBJ1-1, is as follows: DTGVSQNPRHKITKRGQNVTFRCDPISEHNRLYWYRQTLGQGPEFLTYFQNEAQLEKSRLLSDRFSAERPKGSFSTLEIQRTEQGDSAMYLCASSYIMNTEAFFGQGTRLTVV.

The V gene is TRBV4-1, the J gene TRBJ1-1; the D is unclear. V lost 8 bases and J lost 4, with 8 bases in between. Germline V CDR1 and CDR2: MGHRA, YSYEKL. The CDR3 is 11 amino acids. The CDR3 here is CASGEGTEAFF. CDR3 coding DNA: TGCGCCAGCGGAGAAGGCACTGAAGCTTTCTTT.

The chain uses TRBV9 and TRBJ1-3; D ambiguous. Trimming took 0 bases from V and 2 from J, leaving 6 bases between them. This CDR3 is 14 amino acids long. Germline CDR1 is SGDLS and CDR2 is YYNGEE. CDR3 nucleotide sequence: TGTGCCAGCAGCGTAGCTCAGGCTGGAAACACCATATATTTT. It is translated as CASSVAQAGNTIYF. Supplemented by reference TRBV9 and TRBJ1-3, the full variable domain reads DSGVTQTPKHLITATGQRVTLRCSPRSGDLSVYWYQQSLDQGLQFLIQYYNGEERAKGNILERFSAQQFPDLHSELNLSSLELGDSALYFCASSVAQAGNTIYFGEGSWLTVV.

This clone occurred once. The gene calls are TRBV7-2 and TRBJ1-5; 7 nucleotides match TRBD1. This CDR3 has 14 amino acids. Trimming cost V 5 bases and J 3 bases; bases outside gene matches: 4. The germline gives CDR1 SGHTA, CDR2 FQGNSA. The DNA for the CDR3 is TGTGCCAGCAGCATAGACAGGGTCAATCAGCCCCAGCATTTT. It codes for CASSIDRVNQPQHF.

The chain joins TRBV6-1 to TRBJ1-2; the D gene is possibly TRBD1 (5 bases). V lost 0 bases and J 4 bases, leaving 12 bases between the germline ends. CDR3 length: 15 amino acids. The V gene's germline CDR1 is MNHNS and CDR2 SASEGT. In DNA form, the CDR3 reads TGTGCCAGCAGTGAAGCGACAGCGACGTCCTATGGCTACACCTTC. Protein sequence: CASSEATATSYGYTF.

The V call is TRBV27, the J call TRBJ1-5; D is ambiguous. The germline V and J ends were trimmed by 3 bases and 4 bases, with 4 bases remaining between them. The CDR3 spans 12 residues. Germline CDR1 and CDR2: MNHEY and SMNVEV (reference sequence). For the CDR3, the DNA is TGTGCCAGCAGTTTCCTGAATCAGCCCCAGCATTTT. Translating gives CASSFLNQPQHF.

The V call is TRBV7-2, the J call TRBJ2-5; 7 bases align to TRBD2. V lost 0 bases and J lost 11; bases outside the gene matches: 9. This CDR3 contains 14 residues. CDR1 and CDR2 (germline): SGHTA, FQGNSA. The CDR3 protein is CASSLAPRAGEQYF. The CDR3 nucleotides read TGTGCCAGCAGCTTAGCGCCTAGGGCGGGAGAGCAGTACTTC.

The chain recombines TRBV19 with TRBJ2-5; 8 bases line up with TRBD2. The CDR3 spans 18 residues. Trimming cost V 5 bases and J 0 bases; bases outside gene matches: 14. Germline assignment: CDR1 LNHDA and CDR2 SQIVND (reference sequence). As DNA, the CDR3 is TGTGCCAGTAGTCGGCCAGCGGGAGATAGGGGATACCAAGAGACCCAGTACTTC. This codes for CASSRPAGDRGYQETQYF.

The genes are TRBV12-5 and TRBJ2-1; D call uncertain. Per germline, CDR1 LGHNT and CDR2 FRNRAP. CDR3 length equals 17 residues. V lost 1 base to trimming and J lost 0 bases, with 13 bases between them. The CDR3 here is CASGLGLILYSYNEQFF. Here the CDR3 DNA reads TGTGCTAGTGGTTTGGGTCTAATACTGTACTCCTACAATGAGCAGTTCTTC. Combining the CDR3 with reference TRBV12-5 and TRBJ2-1 gives the whole variable domain DARVTQTPRHKVTEMGQEVTMRCQPILGHNTVFWYRQTMMQGLELLAYFRNRAPLDDSGMPKDRFSAEMPDATLATLKIQPSEPRDSAVYFCASGLGLILYSYNEQFFGPGTRLTVL.

This rearrangement joins TRBV15 to TRBJ2-5; tentative D call: TRBD2 (6 bases). V shed 2 bases and J shed 2 bases, with 21 bases lying between them. The CDR3 loop spans 18 amino acids. Germline V CDR1 and CDR2: LNHNV, YYDKDF (reference sequence). This CDR3 reads CATSRPPGLTLRQETQYF. CDR3 in DNA: TGTGCCACCAGCAGACCCCCGGGACTTACTTTACGGCAAGAGACCCAGTACTTC. Full variable domain (rest looked up from reference TRBV15 and TRBJ2-5): DAMVIQNPRYQVTQFGKPVTLSCSQTLNHNVMYWYQQKSSQAPKLLFHYYDKDFNNEADTPDNFQSRRPNTSFCFLDIRSPGLGDTAMYLCATSRPPGLTLRQETQYFGPGTRLLVL.

The rearrangement links TRBV9 to TRBJ2-3; D gene unclear. Germline CDR1 is SGDLS and CDR2 is YYNGEE. V lost 1 base, J lost 0 bases, and 9 bases lay in between. The CDR3 extends over 15 amino acids. The CDR3 region is CASSVMSSSTDTQYF. CDR3 coding DNA: TGTGCCAGCAGCGTAATGAGCTCTAGCACAGATACGCAGTATTTT.

Concerning this clone itself: A read error may account for a junction end that differs from germline. This sequence joins TRBV6-1 and TRBJ2-2; D remains unclear. Germline V CDR1 and CDR2: MNHNS, SASEGT. There are 15 residues in the CDR3. CDR3 in amino acids: CVSNQESTNTGELFF. In DNA, the CDR3 is TGTGTCAGCAACCAGGAAAGCACGAACACCGGGGAGCTGTTTTTT.

V and J are TRBV4-3 and TRBJ1-1, with D possibly being TRBD1 (5 bases). V lost 2 bases and J lost 0, with 10 bases in between. CDR1 is LGHNA and CDR2 is YSLEER in the germline V gene. The CDR3 is 15 residues long. The CDR3 sequence is CASSQQGFMNTEAFF. The CDR3 DNA reads TGCGCCAGCAGCCAACAGGGTTTCATGAACACTGAAGCTTTCTTT.

The sample holds one count of this clone. This chain connects TRBV21-1 to TRBJ1-2; the table gives TRBD1 as D, unverified against the DNA. TRBV21-1 is reported as a pseudogene. The CDR3 sequence is 14 residues long. This CDR3 reads CASSRETGNYGYTF. CDR3 in DNA: TGTGCCAGCAGCCGAGAGACAGGGAACTATGGCTACACCTTC.

The chain joins TRBV2 to TRBJ1-6, with D perhaps matching TRBD1 (5 bases). CDR1 SNHLY and CDR2 FYNNEI come from the germline V gene. This CDR3 contains 15 residues. With 1 base removed from V and 7 bases from J, the gap between germline ends came to 11 bases. Here the CDR3 DNA reads TGTGCCAGCAGTGAAGAGGGGATGGAAAATTCACCCCTCCACTTT. This encodes CASSEEGMENSPLHF.

This chain joins TRBV5-4 and TRBJ2-5, with D possibly matching TRBD1 (5 bases). Germline V gives CDR1 SGHNT, CDR2 YYREEE (reference sequence). Trimming removed 0 bases from V and 5 bases from J, with 14 bases in between. CDR3 length: 15 amino acids. The CDR3 protein is CASSLGPQARETQYF. The CDR3 DNA sequence: TGTGCCAGCAGCTTGGGGCCACAGGCTCGGGAGACCCAGTACTTC.